The 23 T cell receptor beta chains presented below share a single source sample, sequenced in a study of cytomegalovirus exposure and HLA in healthy donors. Produced via immunoSEQ multiplex PCR; TCRdb's table is partial and in-frame only. The sample contains about 150,000 clones, 85% to 95% of which appear only once. The sequenced material came from PBMCs. The receptor source for this set is a man between 18 and 35 years old in good health and CMV-seropositive.

The CDR3 loop is CASSQDRGGGPTYEQYF. Here the CDR3 DNA reads TGTGCCAGCAGCCAAGATCGCGGGGGAGGGCCGACCTACGAGCAGTACTTC. The rearrangement joins TRBV4-2 to TRBJ2-7, with 7 nucleotides matching TRBD2. Germline trimming cut 0 bases from V and 2 bases from J; bases unmatched to any gene: 10. The germline V gene has CDR1 LGHNA and CDR2 YNFKEQ. This CDR3 contains 17 residues.

The chain uses TRBV6-5 and TRBJ2-7; 8 nucleotides align to TRBD1. This CDR3 is built from 13 residues. Germline loops: CDR1 MNHEY, CDR2 SVGAGI. J lost 5 bases, V lost 2 bases, and 2 bases had no gene match. In DNA, the CDR3 is TGTGCCAGCAGTTACGGACAGGGCAACGAGCAGTACTTC. Its translation is CASSYGQGNEQYF.

This chain links TRBV2 with TRBJ1-4, with TRBD1 matching over 10 bases. CDR1 SNHLY and CDR2 FYNNEI come from the germline V gene. Trimming at V came to 3 bases and at J to 6 bases, leaving 1 base not matched to a gene. This CDR3 spans 14 amino acids. In DNA, the CDR3 is TGTGCCAGCAGTGACGGGACAGGGGATGAAAAACTGTTTTTT. This gives the protein CASSDGTGDEKLFF.

J is TRBJ1-2 and V is TRBV6-5, with 10 bases matching TRBD1. The germline CDR1 and CDR2 sequences are MNHEY and SVGAGI. The junction had 11 bases not matched to a gene; V was cut back by 2 bases and J by 8 bases. The CDR3 extends over 16 amino acids. CDR3 bases: TGTGCCAGCAGTTACGCCCCAGTGACAGGGGGCAAAGGCTACACCTTC. As protein: CASSYAPVTGGKGYTF.

J is TRBJ2-3 and V is TRBV7-9; a possible D gene is TRBD1 (5 bases). Germline V gene data show CDR1 as SEHNR and CDR2 as FQNEAQ (reference sequence). V lost 5 bases and J lost 2, with 11 bases in between. The CDR3 spans 14 residues. Here the CDR3 DNA reads TGTGCCAGCAGCCGCGACAGCAACACAGATACGCAGTATTTT. Encoded protein: CASSRDSNTDTQYF.

The chain uses TRBV6-6 and TRBJ1-2; D uncertain. V dropped 8 bases and J dropped 4 bases, with 20 bases sitting between them. CDR1 and CDR2 from the germline V gene are MNHNY and SVGAGI (reference sequence). The CDR3 covers 15 residues. The DNA of the CDR3 is TGTGCCAGCGAAGGAGGAGGACGACCCCCCTATGGCTACACCTTC. Its protein is CASEGGGRPPYGYTF.

The chain couples TRBV9 to TRBJ2-1; 9 bases line up with TRBD2. Looked up from germline, CDR1 is SGDLS and CDR2 is YYNGEE. V dropped 3 bases and J dropped 6; count of bases not matched to a gene: 4. CDR3 length equals 14 residues. The CDR3: CASSGGRDLNEQFF. The CDR3 region has the DNA TGTGCCAGCAGCGGCGGGAGGGACCTCAATGAGCAGTTCTTC.

The rearrangement uses TRBV5-1 and TRBJ2-2; a possible D gene is TRBD1 (6 bases). The CDR3 runs to 15 residues. Germline V gene sequence: CDR1 SGHRS, CDR2 YFSETQ. The V gene lost 4 bases and the J gene lost 0 bases, with 10 bases spanning the gap. The CDR3 region has the DNA TGCGCCAGCAGCCCGGACAGCACGAACACCGGGGAGCTGTTTTTT. The encoded protein is CASSPDSTNTGELFF.

The V gene is TRBV5-1, the J gene TRBJ2-1; 10 positions match TRBD2. J was trimmed by 5 bases and V by 2 bases; bases with no gene match: 4. Germline CDR1 and CDR2: SGHRS and YFSETQ. The CDR3 consists of 15 residues. The CDR3 sequence is CASSFGLADDNEQFF. Written as DNA, the CDR3 is TGCGCCAGCAGCTTCGGACTAGCGGATGACAATGAGCAGTTCTTC. The full variable domain, with the rest looked up from reference TRBV5-1 and TRBJ2-1, is KAGVTQTPRYLIKTRGQQVTLSCSPISGHRSVSWYQQTPGQGLQFLFEYFSETQRNKGNFPGRFSGRQFSNSRSEMNVSTLELGDSALYLCASSFGLADDNEQFFGPGTRLTVL.

The count of this clone is one. This rearrangement joins TRBV5-5 to TRBJ1-4, with TRBD1 matching over 8 bases. V was clipped by 4 bases and J by 8 bases; unmatched bases: 10. CDR3 size: 15 residues. CDR1 is SGHKS and CDR2 is YYEKEE in the germline V gene (reference sequence). The chain's CDR3 is CASSADREGGEKLFF. As DNA, the CDR3 is TGTGCCAGCAGCGCGGACAGGGAAGGAGGAGAAAAACTGTTTTTT.

The chain combines TRBV2 with TRBJ2-5; D is ambiguous. The CDR3 runs to 14 residues. Trimming left V 1 base short and J 5 bases short, with 11 bases between. CDR1 and CDR2 (germline): SNHLY, FYNNEI. Here the CDR3 reads CASSEEVAGETQYF. DNA for the CDR3: TGTGCCAGCAGTGAAGAGGTAGCCGGGGAGACCCAGTACTTC.

The CDR3 sequence: CASSLDRNYGYTF. The CDR3 DNA follows: TGTGCCAGCAGTTTAGACAGGAACTATGGCTACACCTTC. This rearrangement joins TRBV27 to TRBJ1-2, with D possibly matching TRBD1 (6 bases). Germline V gene lookup returns CDR1 MNHEY and CDR2 SMNVEV (reference sequence). The length of the CDR3 is 13 residues. V lost 2 bases, J lost 2 bases, and 6 bases lay in between.

This chain connects TRBV28 to TRBJ2-7, with 10 bases lining up with TRBD1. Germline trimming cut 5 bases from V and 2 bases from J; bases unmatched to any gene: 6. The germline gives CDR1 MDHEN, CDR2 SYDVKM. CDR3 length equals 15 residues. The CDR3 DNA is TGTGCCAGCAGTACGGGGGGACAGGGGCCCTACGAGCAGTACTTC. Translated: CASSTGGQGPYEQYF.

V gene TRBV5-1 combines with J gene TRBJ2-3; TRBD2 is a possible D gene (5 bases). Germline V gene data show CDR1 as SGHRS and CDR2 as YFSETQ. This CDR3 is built from 12 residues. Trimming removed 5 bases from V and 4 bases from J, with 8 bases in between. The CDR3 reads CASREGSDTQYF. As DNA, the CDR3 is TGCGCCAGCAGAGAGGGCTCAGATACGCAGTATTTT.

Comments on this clone: The conserved phenylalanine or tryptophan is not found at the CDR3 terminus, so this likely reflects a read error. The DNA is left out, because the CDR3 cannot be placed on it with certainty; the CDR3 is given as TCRdb lists it. The rearrangement joins TRBV6-8 to TRBJ2-7; TRBD1, the D gene given by the table, was not confirmed from the DNA. Germline lookup yields CDR1 MNHGY and CDR2 SAAAGT. The CDR3 numbers 11 amino acids, ends counted. The CDR3 here is CASSYRRDSTY.

Here the CDR3 DNA reads TGTGCCAGCAGTTTATCGTGGGGGGCCTATAATTCACCCCTCCACTTT. Amino acids: CASSLSWGAYNSPLHF. The chain combines TRBV27 with TRBJ1-6; D possibly corresponds to TRBD1 (5 bases). CDR3 length equals 16 residues. CDR1 MNHEY and CDR2 SMNVEV come from the germline V gene (reference sequence). The V and J ends lost 0 bases and 2 bases respectively, with 8 bases between them.

This chain connects TRBV28 to TRBJ2-7; the D gene is possibly TRBD2 (5 bases). From germline, CDR1 is MDHEN and CDR2 SYDVKM. The CDR3 contains 15 residues. Deletions cut 4 bases from V and 2 bases from J, with 15 bases between. The CDR3 loop reads CASSYLREFAYEQYF. The DNA for the CDR3 is TGTGCCAGCAGTTATCTGAGGGAGTTCGCCTACGAGCAGTACTTC.

J is TRBJ2-5 and V is TRBV10-1; D not resolved. V lost 3 bases to trimming and J lost 4 bases, with 6 bases between them. There are 12 residues in the CDR3. The V gene's germline CDR1 is WNHNN and CDR2 SYGVQD (reference sequence). CDR3 in amino acids: CASSESGETQYF. The CDR3 DNA reads TGCGCCAGCAGTGAATCCGGAGAGACCCAGTACTTC.

The V call is TRBV6-5, the J call TRBJ2-1; 7 bases fit TRBD2. V shed 2 bases, J shed 9 bases, and the junction held 7 bases outside the gene matches. CDR1 is MNHEY, CDR2 SVGAGI, per germline. The CDR3 covers 14 residues. The CDR3 sequence is CASSYGTGEGEQFF. DNA of the CDR3: TGTGCCAGCAGTTACGGTACGGGGGAGGGTGAGCAGTTCTTC.

The genes are TRBV27 and TRBJ2-5; no clear D. CDR3 length: 14 amino acids. V was trimmed by 3 bases and J by 5 bases, leaving 13 bases between them. Germline V gene sequence: CDR1 MNHEY, CDR2 SMNVEV (reference sequence). CDR3 in DNA: TGTGCCAGCAGTTTCGGTGGGCTGGCGGAGACCCAGTACTTC. Translated: CASSFGGLAETQYF.

The V gene is TRBV19, the J gene TRBJ1-5; D is unclear. CDR1 is LNHDA, CDR2 SQIVND, per germline (reference sequence). The CDR3 sequence is 15 residues long. V gave up 4 bases and J gave up 4 bases, with 14 bases separating them. The CDR3 nucleotides are TGTGCCAGTAGTAGGTTCATAACGGGAAATCAGCCCCAGCATTTT. Protein sequence: CASSRFITGNQPQHF.

The rearrangement links TRBV28 to TRBJ1-2; 8 nucleotides match TRBD1. V lost 5 bases, J lost 8 bases, and 10 bases stayed unmatched. CDR1 and CDR2 from the germline V gene are MDHEN and SYDVKM. This CDR3 contains 14 residues. CDR3 loop: CASSQDRDGGGYTF. The CDR3 nucleotides read TGTGCCAGCAGTCAGGACAGGGATGGAGGGGGCTACACCTTC.

V gene TRBV2 combines with J gene TRBJ2-7, with 11 positions matching TRBD1. The germline gives CDR1 SNHLY, CDR2 FYNNEI. This CDR3 region has 17 residues. The V segment lost 5 bases and the J segment 2 bases; nucleotides outside the gene matches: 11. This CDR3 is CASSTPGTGGSTYEQYF. In nucleotides, the CDR3 is TGTGCCAGCAGTACCCCCGGGACAGGGGGTAGTACCTACGAGCAGTACTTC.